The text below deals with one TCR beta chain. The sample comes from a study of human T cells and chemical hapten exposure. Original methodology: TCR counts had a median of around 94,000 per sample and spanned roughly 23,224 to 690,600. MiXCR was run by TCRdb on the RACE reads, yielding one entry per CDR3 protein. For this entry, the V and J calls and clone size follow TCRdb and not the study's own pipeline. The sample contains over 100,000 distinct CDR3 sequences, approximately 10% of which appear only once. The V and J ends lost 6 bases and 2 bases respectively, with 17 bases between them. Germline V CDR1 and CDR2: MDHEN, SYDVKM. The CDR3 length is 15 residues. Time point reported: patch test 3, about 24 weeks after DPC sensitization. Treatment given: therapeutic diphenylcyclopropenone sensitization with weekly scalp DPC. In every case, blood was obtained before the patch test was applied.

Source: whole blood, taken in connection with sensitization to the hapten diphenylcyclopropenone (DPC). The chain links TRBV28 to TRBJ2-7; the D call may be TRBD1 or TRBD2 (5 bases each). The receptor's source is a woman in her 50s with alopecia areata. Some clones in this sample may be carry-over from other donors' samples. The CDR3 spells CASSPLRDPPYEQYF. The CDR3 coding sequence is TGTGCCAGCAGCCCCCTCCGGGACCCCCCCTACGAGCAGTACTTC.